The present entry profiles one T cell receptor (beta chain) with its context. Its specificity is unknown. This specimen belongs to a study of blood T cells in healthy people across ages. Study-level results: Estimates based on one million T cells were treated as lower bounds. Older age went with lower TCR beta diversity per million T cells, in a roughly linear way.

Alongside a J-beta primer mix, a sample-barcoded 5' primer served in a second PCR lasting about 7 to 11 cycles. In TCRdb, the 5' RACE reads were re-called with MiXCR into one record per CDR3 protein. In the table there are about 1.5 million distinct CDR3 sequences, less than 45% of which are singletons. V was pared by 5 bases and J by 6 bases, with 7 bases of the junction left unmatched. From germline, CDR1 is MNHEY and CDR2 SMNVEV (reference sequence). The CDR3 sequence is 15 residues long. This receptor was identified in a woman in her late teens or twenties in good health. The chain is built from TRBV27 and TRBJ1-6, with TRBD1 matching over 7 bases. The sequencing input was blood. In DNA, the CDR3 is TGTGCCAGCAGTCCCCAAGGGACAGTTAATTCACCCCTCCACTTT. Translated, it gives CASSPQGTVNSPLHF.